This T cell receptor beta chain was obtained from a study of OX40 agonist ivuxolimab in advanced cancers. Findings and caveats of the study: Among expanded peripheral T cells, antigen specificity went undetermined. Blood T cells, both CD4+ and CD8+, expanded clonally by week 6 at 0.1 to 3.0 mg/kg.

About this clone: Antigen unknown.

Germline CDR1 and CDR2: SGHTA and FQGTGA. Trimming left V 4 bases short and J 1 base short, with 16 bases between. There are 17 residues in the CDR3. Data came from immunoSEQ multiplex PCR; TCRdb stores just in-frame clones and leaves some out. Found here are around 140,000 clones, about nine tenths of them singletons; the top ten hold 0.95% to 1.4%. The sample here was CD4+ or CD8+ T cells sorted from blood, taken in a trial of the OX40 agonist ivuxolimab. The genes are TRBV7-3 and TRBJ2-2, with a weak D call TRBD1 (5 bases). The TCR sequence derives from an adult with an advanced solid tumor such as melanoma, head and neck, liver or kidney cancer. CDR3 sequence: CASSSPVGPENTGELFF. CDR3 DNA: TGTGCCAGCAGCTCCCCGGTGGGGCCCGAGAACACCGGGGAGCTGTTTTTT. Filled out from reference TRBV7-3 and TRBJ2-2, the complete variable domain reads GAGVSQTPSNKVTEKGKYVELRCDPISGHTALYWYRQSLGQGPEFLIYFQGTGAADDSGLPNDRFFAVRPEGSVSTLKIQRTERGDSAVYLCASSSPVGPENTGELFFGEGSRLTVL.